This T cell receptor beta chain was recorded in a study of blood T cell repertoires in COVID-19. Germline assignment: CDR1 MNHEY and CDR2 SMNVEV (reference sequence). The CDR3 has 19 residues. V dropped 3 bases and J dropped 6 bases, with 27 bases sitting between them. Data came from immunoSEQ multiplex PCR; TCRdb stores just in-frame clones and leaves some out. The sample records hundreds of thousands of clones, over 85% being singletons. Cohort placement rested on clinical history that participants reported themselves. The recovered donors of Cohort 3 showed two negative PCRs, clearance, or symptom resolution.

The sample was PBMCs or T cells enriched from blood (not recorded which). The chain couples TRBV27 to TRBJ1-5; D is possibly TRBD1 (5 bases). The clonotype comes from a woman aged 25 to 39 who had recovered from COVID-19. CDR3 DNA: TGTGCCAGCAGTTTTCGGGGGGGAGAACCGGGAGCATCGGGTCAGCCCCAGCATTTT. Residues: CASSFRGGEPGASGQPQHF.